The 14 T cell receptor beta chains below come from one sample, sequenced in a study of siplizumab effects on memory and regulatory T cells. The data were produced by immunoSEQ multiplex PCR, yet TCRdb's version contains in-frame clones alone and is incomplete. The sample yields tens of thousands of clones, approximately 87% seen once. The specimen was memory CD4+ T cells sorted from blood. These receptors were collected from a human donor in good health.

The chain carries TRBV7-6 and TRBJ2-7; TRBD2 agrees at 11 bases. V dropped 3 bases and J dropped 4; count of bases not matched to a gene: 5. Germline CDR1 and CDR2: SGHVS and FNYEAQ. This CDR3 is built from 15 residues. Here the CDR3 DNA reads TGTGCCAGCAGCTTGGGAGGGACTAGCGGTTACGAGCAGTACTTC. Amino acid sequence: CASSLGGTSGYEQYF.

V is TRBV7-7 and J is TRBJ2-2; no clear D. The germline V gene encodes CDR1 SSHAT and CDR2 FNYEAQ (reference sequence). The V and J ends lost 4 bases and 2 bases respectively, with 8 bases between them. CDR3 length equals 14 residues. The CDR3 loop is CASSSTPNTGELFF. The CDR3 DNA sequence: TGTGCCAGCAGCTCCACGCCCAACACCGGGGAGCTGTTTTTT.

This chain connects TRBV27 to TRBJ1-5; possibly TRBD1 for D (6 bases). Per the germline V gene, CDR1 is MNHEY and CDR2 is SMNVEV (reference sequence). V lost 4 bases and J lost 7, with 14 bases in between. The CDR3 consists of 14 residues. The CDR3 sequence: CASSSHRDGQPQHF. As DNA, the CDR3 is TGTGCCAGCAGTTCCCACAGGGACGGCCAGCCCCAGCATTTT.

This clone was seen a handful of times. J is TRBJ2-7 and V is TRBV18; 13 bases align to TRBD2. Germline CDR1 is KGHSH and CDR2 is LQKENI. V gave up 6 bases and J gave up 3 bases; unmatched junction bases: 8. The length of the CDR3 is 16 residues. For the CDR3, the DNA is TGTGCCAGCTCGGCTAGACTAGCGGGGGGCGTCTACGAGCAGTACTTC. Amino acids: CASSARLAGGVYEQYF.

With regard to this clone: This specimen includes other DNA sequences encoding the same CDR3. The chain links TRBV11-2 to TRBJ2-7, with 9 nucleotides matching TRBD2. CDR3 length: 15 residues. Germline loops: CDR1 SGHAT, CDR2 FQNNGV. V dropped 3 bases and J dropped 2; count of bases not matched to a gene: 5. CDR3 bases: TGTGCCAGCAGCTTGGGGGCGGGAGGGCCCTACGAGCAGTACTTC. This codes for CASSLGAGGPYEQYF.

The chain links TRBV5-1 to TRBJ2-3; no clear D gene. The V gene lost 0 bases and the J gene lost 2 bases, with 10 bases spanning the gap. The germline CDR1 and CDR2 sequences are SGHRS and YFSETQ. The CDR3 spans 15 residues. The CDR3 coding sequence is TGCGCCAGCAGCTTGGCGGGCAAGGCCACAGATACGCAGTATTTT. This sequence encodes CASSLAGKATDTQYF.

The chain is built from TRBV30 and TRBJ1-3, with D uncertain. V lost 6 bases, J lost 0 bases, and 6 bases lay in between. Per germline, CDR1 GTSNPN and CDR2 SVGIG (reference sequence). The CDR3 extends over 12 amino acids. CDR3: CACGVSGNTIYF. CDR3 nucleotides: TGTGCCTGTGGGGTCTCTGGAAACACCATATATTTT. Filled out from reference TRBV30 and TRBJ1-3, the complete variable domain reads SQTIHQWPATLVQPVGSPLSLECTVEGTSNPNLYWYRQAAGRGLQLLFYSVGIGQISSEVPQNLSASRPQDRQFILSSKKLLLSDSGFYLCACGVSGNTIYFGEGSWLTVV.

The chain is built from TRBV9 and TRBJ2-1; unclear D gene. The CDR3 runs 17 residues. Germline V gives CDR1 SGDLS, CDR2 YYNGEE. Trimming pared 3 bases from V and 2 bases from J, leaving 18 bases between. CDR3 nucleotide sequence: TGTGCCAGCAGCGCCCGAGGTTCTTCACCAACCTACAATGAGCAGTTCTTC. Amino acids: CASSARGSSPTYNEQFF.

The chain joins TRBV19 to TRBJ2-2, with D hard to call. Trimming pared 9 bases from V and 6 bases from J, leaving 11 bases between. The CDR3 sequence is 12 residues long. From germline, CDR1 is LNHDA and CDR2 SQIVND (reference sequence). The CDR3 DNA reads as TGTGCCAGCCACGACCGAGCCGGGGAGCTGTTTTTT. Its protein is CASHDRAGELFF.

The chain joins TRBV4-2 to TRBJ1-1, with a possible D match to TRBD1 (5 bases). The CDR3 is made up of 14 amino acids. Trimming removed 6 bases at V and 1 base at J, with 12 bases between. The germline V gene encodes CDR1 LGHNA and CDR2 YNFKEQ. CDR3 DNA: TGTGCCAGCAGGAGGGTGGGGGGGAACACTGAAGCTTTCTTT. This gives the protein CASRRVGGNTEAFF.

The sample holds one count of this clone. V gene TRBV5-4 combines with J gene TRBJ2-2; perhaps TRBD1 as D (6 bases). There are 15 residues in the CDR3. Germline V lookup: CDR1 SGHNT, CDR2 YYREEE (reference sequence). The ends were cut back, 2 bases at V and 1 base at J, with 9 bases in the middle. The CDR3: CASSFSQGNTGELFF. CDR3 sequence (DNA): TGTGCCAGCAGCTTTTCACAGGGGAACACCGGGGAGCTGTTTTTT.

The chain is built from TRBV5-5 and TRBJ1-4, with 7 positions matching TRBD1. The trim removed 6 bases at V and 7 bases at J, leaving 9 bases unmatched. The CDR3 is 14 residues long. CDR1 is SGHKS, CDR2 YYEKEE, per germline (reference sequence). CDR3 nucleotide sequence: TGTGCCAGCAATCACGCAGGGGGAGGTGAAAAACTGTTTTTT. Encoded protein: CASNHAGGGEKLFF.

This sequence joins TRBV2 and TRBJ1-1, with no clear D. CDR1 is SNHLY and CDR2 is FYNNEI in the germline V gene. Trimming took 4 bases from V and 2 from J, leaving 8 bases between them. The CDR3 covers 13 residues. CDR3 in amino acids: CASSVSTNTEAFF. The CDR3 bases are TGTGCCAGCAGTGTTTCGACAAACACTGAAGCTTTCTTT.

This clone was detected once. The chain has TRBV7-6 and TRBJ2-3, with D unclear. Per the germline V gene, CDR1 is SGHVS and CDR2 is FNYEAQ. The V gene lost 4 bases and the J gene lost 2 bases, with 4 bases spanning the gap. This CDR3 region has 12 residues. This CDR3 reads CASSSYTDTQYF. In nucleotides, the CDR3 is TGTGCCAGCAGCTCCTACACAGATACGCAGTATTTT.